Listed below are T cell receptor beta chains from one sample, sequenced in a study of OX40 agonist ivuxolimab in advanced cancers. Produced via immunoSEQ multiplex PCR; TCRdb's table is partial and in-frame only. Seen here are fewer than 65,000 clones, 60% to 85% observed once, and the top ten hold under 13%. The sample in question was CD4+ or CD8+ T cells sorted from blood, obtained in a trial of the OX40 agonist ivuxolimab. The receptors come from an adult with an advanced solid tumor such as melanoma, head and neck, liver or kidney cancer. The CDR3 runs from the conserved cysteine through the conserved F or W. The order of the fields is J gene, clone size, V gene, D gene, CDR3 DNA, CDR3 protein. D genes are given only for firm matches. Only part of the rows carry a size: once, few, many, or a class if the clone is expanded.

>TRBJ1-1|-|TRBV7-2|-
TGTGCCAGCAGCTCGGTCGGCCAGGTGCACACTGAAGCTTTCTTT
CASSSVGQVHTEAFF
>TRBJ1-2|once|TRBV6-5|-
TGTGCCAGCAGTCCCGGATTCCGGGCTAACTATGGCTACACCTTC
CASSPGFRANYGYTF
>TRBJ2-3|-|TRBV11-3|TRBD2
TGTGCCAGCAGCTTCTATAGCGGGAGGGCCGGTCGCACAGATACGCAGTATTTT
CASSFYSGRAGRTDTQYF
>TRBJ2-4|-|TRBV5-8|-
TGTGCCAGCAGCTTGAGGGGTACGAACATTCAGTACTTC
CASSLRGTNIQYF
>TRBJ2-7|-|TRBV4-1|TRBD2
TGCGCCAGCAGCCAAGGGGGAGGTAGCGGGATTTACGAGCAGTACTTC
CASSQGGGSGIYEQYF
>TRBJ2-5|-|TRBV5-1|TRBD2
TGCGCCAGCAGCACAGGACTAGCGGGGGTGGCCCAGTACTTC
CASSTGLAGVAQYF
>TRBJ2-6|-|TRBV7-8|-
TGTGCCAGCAGCACCCCGGGGAGAGCTGGGGCCAACGTCCTGACTTTC
CASSTPGRAGANVLTF
>TRBJ2-3|-|TRBV7-9|TRBD2
TGTGCCAGCAGTCTTTCCTCTCTAGCGGGGGGCCGATTCACAGATACGCAGTATTTT
CASSLSSLAGGRFTDTQYF
>TRBJ1-2|few|TRBV9|TRBD1
TGTGCCAGCAGCCCGACCGGGACAGGGTATGGCTACACCTTC
CASSPTGTGYGYTF
>TRBJ1-5|-|TRBV28|TRBD1
TGTGCCAGCAGTTTAGTACAGGGGGGACAGCCCCAGCATTTT
CASSLVQGGQPQHF
>TRBJ1-3|-|TRBV14|-
TGTGCCAGCAGCCAAGATTGGATCGGGAGGTCACAGAACACCATATATTTT
CASSQDWIGRSQNTIYF
>TRBJ2-7|-|TRBV27|-
TGTGCCAGCAGTTTCAACAGAAACTACGAGCAGTACTTC
CASSFNRNYEQYF
>TRBJ2-7|-|TRBV29-1|-
TGCAGCGTTGAAGAATTGGCGTCCGCCCAGCAGTACTTC
CSVEELASAQQYF
>TRBJ1-2|-|TRBV28|TRBD1
TGTGCCAGCAGTTTCAATACAGGGGGCAATGGCTACACCTTC
CASSFNTGGNGYTF
>TRBJ1-3|-|TRBV2|-
TGTGCCAGCAGTTCAGTGGAGGGGACCTCTGGAAACACCATATATTTT
CASSSVEGTSGNTIYF
>TRBJ1-5|few|TRBV30|-
TGTGCCTGGAGTGTGCCTTTAGGGTCGGGTCAGCCCCAGCATTTT
CAWSVPLGSGQPQHF
>TRBJ2-5|once|TRBV28|-
TGTGCCAGCAGTGCCCCGGGAGAGGGCGGAGAGACCCAGTACTTC
CASSAPGEGGETQYF
>TRBJ2-7|-|TRBV10-1|TRBD1
TGCGCCAGCAGTGAGTCGAAAAAAGACAGGGAGAACTACGAGCAGTACTTC
CASSESKKDRENYEQYF
>TRBJ1-5|-|TRBV30|-
TGTGCCTGGAGTGTAGGGAGCAATCAGCCCCAGCATTTT
CAWSVGSNQPQHF
>TRBJ1-2|-|TRBV7-2|-
TGTGCCAGCAGCTTAGATGGCTATGGCTACACCTTC
CASSLDGYGYTF
>TRBJ2-1|few|TRBV7-7|TRBD1
TGTGCTAGCAGCCTTTACTGGACAGGGGTGGGCAATGAGCAGTTCTTC
CASSLYWTGVGNEQFF
>TRBJ1-3|-|TRBV28|-
TGTGCCAGCAGTAACGGCTTGAGCTCTGGAAACACCATATATTTT
CASSNGLSSGNTIYF
>TRBJ2-5|-|TRBV4-2|TRBD2
TGTGCCAGCAGCCAAGATGGTAGAATTAATCTAGCGGGAGGGAGGGGGGAGACCCAGTACTTC
CASSQDGRINLAGGRGETQYF
>TRBJ1-4|-|TRBV27|-
TGTGCCAGCAGTATAGGGAGGCCAAATGAAAAACTGTTTTTT
CASSIGRPNEKLFF
>TRBJ1-2|-|TRBV29-1|TRBD1
TGCAGCGTTTCGACAGGGATCAACTATGGCTACACCTTC
CSVSTGINYGYTF
>TRBJ1-1|-|TRBV28|-
TGTGCCAGCAGATGGGGGGGCACTGAAGCTTTCTTT
CASRWGGTEAFF
>TRBJ2-7|-|TRBV7-9|-
TGTGCCAGCAGCTTAGCGGCAGGGGACCCCTACGAGCAGTACTTC
CASSLAAGDPYEQYF
>TRBJ2-1|-|TRBV6-5|-
TGTGCCAGCAGTTACCCTACCGAGGGGCGTGAGCAGTTCTTC
CASSYPTEGREQFF
>TRBJ2-7|-|TRBV7-9|TRBD1
TGTGCCAGCAGCCCGCCCCGACAGGGCTACGAGCAGTACTTC
CASSPPRQGYEQYF
>TRBJ1-5|once|TRBV19|TRBD1
TGTGCCAGTAGTAAAGTGGGACAGGGGTGGGCTCAGCCCCAGCATTTT
CASSKVGQGWAQPQHF
>TRBJ2-1|-|TRBV27|-
TGTGCCAGCAGTTTATTGGGGGGACTTTCCTACAATGAGCAGTTCTTC
CASSLLGGLSYNEQFF
>TRBJ1-3|few|TRBV6-5|-
TGTGCCAGCAATGCCGGAAACACCATATATTTT
CASNAGNTIYF
>TRBJ2-6|-|TRBV5-1|-
TGCGCCAGCAGCTTGGGGTCTGGGGCCAACGTCCTGACTTTC
CASSLGSGANVLTF
>TRBJ2-3|-|TRBV18|-
TGTGCCAGCTCACCAGGGGCTAGCAGGGGTATGGATACGCAGTATTTT
CASSPGASRGMDTQYF
>TRBJ1-2|-|TRBV6-6|-
TGTGCCAGCATCTCATTTAGTAACTATGGCTACACCTTC
CASISFSNYGYTF
>TRBJ1-5|-|TRBV2|-
TGTGCCAGCAGCCTCAAAACAGGATATAGCAATCAGCCCCAGCATTTT
CASSLKTGYSNQPQHF
>TRBJ2-2|-|TRBV7-3|-
TGTGCCAGCAGCTCTGACACCGGGGAGCTGTTTTTT
CASSSDTGELFF
>TRBJ1-2|-|TRBV4-1|-
TGCGCCAGCAGCCAAGACTCTATAGGGGGTTCCGATGGCTACACCTTC
CASSQDSIGGSDGYTF
>TRBJ1-4|-|TRBV15|-
TGTGCCACCAGCAGGGACGTAGGGGAAAAACTGTTTTTT
CATSRDVGEKLFF
>TRBJ1-4|-|TRBV2|TRBD1
TGTGCCAGCAGACCGGGACAGGGGCTTCGCTCTAATGAAAAACTGTTTTTT
CASRPGQGLRSNEKLFF
>TRBJ1-6|-|TRBV28|-
TGTGCCAGCAGTTTATTCACAGGGTTCCTACAACAGCCGGGACCCCTCCACTTT
CASSLFTGFLQQPGPLHF
>TRBJ2-2|-|TRBV15|TRBD2
TGTGCCACCAGCAGAGATCGCGGGAGGAACACCGGGGAGCTGTTTTTT
CATSRDRGRNTGELFF
>TRBJ2-2|-|TRBV7-2|TRBD2
TGTGCCAGCAGCCCGCGGACTAGCGGGAGGGCGAACACCGGGGAGCTGTTTTTT
CASSPRTSGRANTGELFF
>TRBJ1-1|-|TRBV7-2|TRBD1
TGTGCCAGCAGCGTGTTGACAGGGGGTCGCACTGAAGCTTTCTTT
CASSVLTGGRTEAFF
>TRBJ2-7|-|TRBV4-3|TRBD2
TGCGCCAGCAGCCAAGAGGAGACTAGCGTCTCCTACGAGCAGTACTTC
CASSQEETSVSYEQYF
>TRBJ2-7|-|TRBV11-2|-
TGTGCCAGCAGCCCTGAGCAGGGGCCCCAATTGTACGAGCAGTACTTC
CASSPEQGPQLYEQYF
>TRBJ2-1|-|TRBV12-5|-
TGTGCTAGTGGTTACGGACAAGGGTTCGATGAGCAGTTCTTC
CASGYGQGFDEQFF
>TRBJ1-2|-|TRBV7-9|-
TGTGCCAGCACTTCAGGATTATTGGACGGCTACACCTTC
CASTSGLLDGYTF
>TRBJ2-7|-|TRBV7-9|TRBD1
TGTGCCAGCAGCTTAGGTAGGGGGCAGGACGAGCAGTACTTC
CASSLGRGQDEQYF
>TRBJ2-7|-|TRBV10-3|-
TGTGCCATCAGCGTGCAGTCACAGGACAGCGAGCAGTACTTC
CAISVQSQDSEQYF
>TRBJ1-3|-|TRBV18|TRBD1
TGTGCCAGCTCACCACCGACAGGGTCAGGAAACACCATATATTTT
CASSPPTGSGNTIYF
>TRBJ2-7|-|TRBV28|TRBD2
TGTGCCAGCAGTTTCCCCACTAGCGGGGCTCTATTTTACGAGCAGTACTTC
CASSFPTSGALFYEQYF
>TRBJ2-6|-|TRBV29-1|TRBD1
TGCAGCGCCGTCCGGGGGACAGGGGGCTCTGGGGCCAACGTCCTGACTTTC
CSAVRGTGGSGANVLTF
>TRBJ2-1|once|TRBV9|TRBD1
TGTGCCAGCAGCACGGGACAGGGGACGTTTGAGCAGTTCTTC
CASSTGQGTFEQFF
>TRBJ1-5|-|TRBV12-5|-
TGTGCTAGTGGTTTACACAGAGATCAGCCCCAGCATTTT
CASGLHRDQPQHF
>TRBJ2-7|-|TRBV7-3|-
TGTGCCAGCAGCTTAGATCCAAGGAGTTACGAGCAGTACTTC
CASSLDPRSYEQYF
>TRBJ2-3|-|TRBV7-2|TRBD2
TGTGCCAGCAGCTTGCGACTAGCGGGAGGGGGGGATACGCAGTATTTT
CASSLRLAGGGDTQYF
>TRBJ2-3|-|TRBV29-1|-
TGCAGCGCAGTTCTACCTAGCACAGATACGCAGTATTTT
CSAVLPSTDTQYF
>TRBJ1-3|-|TRBV27|-
TGTGCCAGCTCGAGGACAGCCCCTGCCGTGTCTGGAAACACCATATATTTT
CASSRTAPAVSGNTIYF